What follows are 20 T cell receptor beta chains derived from one specimen sequenced in a study of blood T cell repertoires in COVID-19. TCRdb keeps only in-frame clones here, not all; method: immunoSEQ multiplex PCR. Among some 150,000 clones listed, roughly 85% were seen once. The specimen was peripheral blood. The source of these receptors is a man between 45 and 60 years old with acute or convalescent COVID-19.

V is TRBV28 and J is TRBJ2-3; tentative D call: TRBD1 (5 bases). Germline V gives CDR1 MDHEN, CDR2 SYDVKM. The CDR3 is 15 amino acids. With 2 bases removed from V and 4 bases from J, the gap between germline ends came to 13 bases. The CDR3 nucleotides read TGTGCCAGCAGTTTAGGGGCAGATCTCTCAGATACGCAGTATTTT. Translating it yields CASSLGADLSDTQYF.

CDR3 sequence (DNA): TGCGCCAGTACCCCCCGGGGAAATGAGCAGTTCTTC. It encodes CASTPRGNEQFF. The chain combines TRBV23-1 with TRBJ2-1; D possibly corresponds to TRBD2 (5 bases). TRBV23-1 is an open reading frame whose function is uncertain. The CDR3 is 12 residues long. V was shortened by 9 bases and J by 7 bases, with 13 bases between the two germline ends.

The rearrangement joins TRBV2 to TRBJ2-1, with D unclear. V lost 7 bases to trimming and J lost 7 bases, with 14 bases between them. This CDR3 comprises 13 residues. CDR1 is SNHLY and CDR2 is FYNNEI in the germline V gene. The CDR3 spells CASTLPSFNEQFF. CDR3 nucleotide sequence: TGTGCCAGCACTTTACCTAGTTTTAATGAGCAGTTCTTC.

This sequence joins TRBV11-2 and TRBJ2-3, with TRBD2 matching 7 bases. The CDR3 has 14 amino acids. Germline CDR1 SGHAT, CDR2 FQNNGV. Trimming took 5 bases from V and 6 from J; bases not matched to a gene: 8. The CDR3 sequence: CASSPREVRDTQYF. DNA of the CDR3: TGTGCCAGCAGCCCTCGGGAGGTTCGGGATACGCAGTATTTT.

The genes are TRBV5-1 and TRBJ1-3; 12 bases are shared with TRBD1. Germline CDR1 reads SGHRS; CDR2 reads YFSETQ. Trimming at V came to 0 bases and at J to 0 bases, leaving 7 bases not matched to a gene. This CDR3 is built from 19 residues. The chain's CDR3 is CASSLEGTGGPISGNTIYF. Here the CDR3 DNA reads TGCGCCAGCAGCTTGGAGGGGACAGGGGGCCCCATCTCTGGAAACACCATATATTTT.

This chain joins TRBV28 and TRBJ2-1; the match to TRBD2 covers 10 bases. With V trimmed by 5 bases and J by 7 bases, 11 bases remained unmatched. This CDR3 spans 16 amino acids. Germline V gives CDR1 MDHEN, CDR2 SYDVKM. In nucleotides, the CDR3 is TGTGCCAGCAGTGTTCTAGCGGGGGAAAAAAGGAATGAGCAGTTCTTC. It yields the protein CASSVLAGEKRNEQFF.

The J gene is TRBJ2-1, the V gene TRBV18; TRBD2 agrees at 10 bases. This CDR3 spans 19 amino acids. The germline V gene has CDR1 KGHSH and CDR2 LQKENI. V shed 5 bases and J 0 bases; nucleotides not matched to a gene: 13. CDR3 region: CASSGPPGTSVDSYNEQFF. The CDR3 DNA follows: TGTGCCAGCTCAGGACCCCCCGGGACTAGCGTTGACTCCTACAATGAGCAGTTCTTC.

The chain recombines TRBV2 with TRBJ2-1; 7 bases fit TRBD2. Germline-derived CDR1 and CDR2 are SNHLY and FYNNEI. The junction had 4 bases not matched to a gene; V was cut back by 6 bases and J by 2 bases. CDR3 length: 14 amino acids. The CDR3, as DNA: TGTGCCAGCAGGTTGGGAGGGCCCTACAATGAGCAGTTCTTC. As protein: CASRLGGPYNEQFF.

The chain joins TRBV6-5 to TRBJ2-7; 10 bases align to TRBD2. The length of the CDR3 is 13 residues. V was clipped by 7 bases and J by 9 bases; unmatched bases: 9. In germline, CDR1 is MNHEY, CDR2 SVGAGI. The CDR3 here is CASTEGASGGQYF. CDR3 DNA: TGTGCCAGCACCGAAGGGGCTAGCGGGGGGCAGTACTTC.

The rearrangement joins TRBV11-2 to TRBJ2-1, with a possible D match to TRBD2 (6 bases). The CDR3 is made up of 15 amino acids. The V end lost 4 bases, the J end lost 7 bases, and 17 bases lay between the germline ends. CDR1 SGHAT and CDR2 FQNNGV come from the germline V gene. The CDR3 here is CASSSAGSQTNEQFF. The CDR3 DNA sequence: TGTGCCAGCAGCTCGGCGGGGAGCCAAACTAATGAGCAGTTCTTC.

V and J are TRBV28 and TRBJ2-1; the D is unclear. The CDR3 consists of 12 residues. V shed 3 bases and J shed 7 bases, with 7 bases lying between them. From germline, CDR1 is MDHEN and CDR2 SYDVKM. CDR3 bases: TGTGCCAGCAGTTTGTGGCAGAATGAGCAGTTCTTC. Translating gives CASSLWQNEQFF.

This clone occurred a few times. The genes are TRBV19 and TRBJ1-3, with a weak D call TRBD1 (5 bases). Germline CDR1 reads LNHDA; CDR2 reads SQIVND (reference sequence). Trimming took 0 bases from V and 0 from J, leaving 18 bases between them. The CDR3 is 19 residues long. CDR3 nucleotides: TGTGCCAGTAGTATAGATCTAGGGGAACTTCTATACTCTGGAAACACCATATATTTT. As protein: CASSIDLGELLYSGNTIYF.

This clone has a handful of counts. The CDR3: CASRDDRENTEAFF. CDR3 sequence (DNA): TGTGCCAGCAGGGACGACAGGGAGAACACTGAAGCTTTCTTT. This chain joins TRBV6-5 and TRBJ1-1; 7 nucleotides match TRBD1. V was pared by 6 bases and J by 1 base, with 5 bases of the junction left unmatched. The CDR3 sequence is 14 residues long. CDR1 is MNHEY, CDR2 SVGAGI, per germline.

The rearrangement joins TRBV10-3 to TRBJ2-2; 8 bases fit TRBD1. The CDR3 spans 15 residues. The junction had 9 bases not matched to a gene; V was cut back by 6 bases and J by 6 bases. The germline V gene has CDR1 ENHRY and CDR2 SYGVKD. CDR3 DNA: TGTGCCATCAGCACAGGACAGGGAGCACCCGGGGAGCTGTTTTTT. It encodes CAISTGQGAPGELFF.

The chain couples TRBV7-8 to TRBJ2-1, with a weak D call TRBD2 (5 bases). Germline CDR1 and CDR2: SGHVS and FQNEAQ. V shed 6 bases and J shed 1 base, with 19 bases lying between them. This CDR3 is 17 amino acids long. The CDR3, as DNA: TGTGCCAGCAGGCGGGCAAGGGCGCCCGATTCCTACAATGAGCAGTTCTTC. Translated, it gives CASRRARAPDSYNEQFF.

Only a few counts were recorded for this clone. The chain carries TRBV19 and TRBJ1-5; D not resolved. V was cut by 6 bases and J by 4 bases, with 13 bases left in between. Per germline, CDR1 LNHDA and CDR2 SQIVND (reference sequence). The CDR3 contains 14 residues. CDR3 sequence: CASRYLSVNQPQHF. In DNA, the CDR3 is TGTGCCAGTAGATACCTCAGTGTTAATCAGCCCCAGCATTTT. Combining the CDR3 with reference TRBV19 and TRBJ1-5 gives the whole variable domain DGGITQSPKYLFRKEGQNVTLSCEQNLNHDAMYWYRQDPGQGLRLIYYSQIVNDFQKGDIAEGYSVSREKKESFPLTVTSAQKNPTAFYLCASRYLSVNQPQHFGDGTRLSIL.

This clone was observed a few times. The J gene is TRBJ1-2, the V gene TRBV6-5, with 7 bases aligning to TRBD1. This CDR3 contains 14 residues. Trimming at V came to 4 bases and at J to 6 bases, leaving 8 bases not matched to a gene. CDR1 is MNHEY and CDR2 is SVGAGI in the germline V gene. The DNA of the CDR3 is TGTGCCAGCAGTTCACAGGGGCCTCAACATGGCTACACCTTC. It translates to CASSSQGPQHGYTF.

The chain uses TRBV11-3 and TRBJ2-1; D is possibly TRBD2 (5 bases). V was trimmed by 4 bases and J by 6 bases, leaving 16 bases between them. Per the germline V gene, CDR1 is SGHNT and CDR2 is YENEEA. CDR3 length: 15 amino acids. The CDR3 sequence is CASSSPDSTLNEQFF. CDR3 DNA sequence: TGTGCCAGCAGCTCTCCGGACTCGACGCTCAATGAGCAGTTCTTC.

This clone was seen once. This rearrangement joins TRBV10-1 to TRBJ2-2; D might be TRBD1 (6 bases). Deletions cut 9 bases from V and 1 base from J, with 12 bases between. Germline V gene sequence: CDR1 WNHNN, CDR2 SYGVQD (reference sequence). The CDR3 is 14 amino acids. CDR3 sequence: CASSTGVNTGELFF. CDR3 coding DNA: TGCGCCAGTTCGACAGGCGTGAACACCGGGGAGCTGTTTTTT.

This clone was picked up a small number of times. J is TRBJ1-4 and V is TRBV15; TRBD1 agrees at 11 bases. This CDR3 has 17 amino acids. Losses at the gene ends were 2 bases for V and 7 bases for J; bases not matched to a gene: 9. Germline V CDR1 and CDR2: LNHNV, YYDKDF (reference sequence). The CDR3 DNA sequence: TGTGCCACCAGCAGAAAGATCCCGGGACAGGGGGTTGAAAAACTGTTTTTT. Translated, it gives CATSRKIPGQGVEKLFF.